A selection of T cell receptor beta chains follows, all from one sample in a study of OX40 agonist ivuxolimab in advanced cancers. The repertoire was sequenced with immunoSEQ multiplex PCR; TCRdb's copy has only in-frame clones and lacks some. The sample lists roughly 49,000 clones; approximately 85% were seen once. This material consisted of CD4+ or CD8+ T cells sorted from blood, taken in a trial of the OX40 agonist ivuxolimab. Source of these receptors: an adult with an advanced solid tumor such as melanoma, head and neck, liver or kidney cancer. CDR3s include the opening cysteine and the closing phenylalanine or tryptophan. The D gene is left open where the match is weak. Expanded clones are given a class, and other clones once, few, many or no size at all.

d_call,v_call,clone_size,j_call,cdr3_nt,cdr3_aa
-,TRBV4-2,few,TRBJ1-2,TGTGCCACGAGGGGGATCGGCTACACCTTC,CATRGIGYTF
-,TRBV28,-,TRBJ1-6,TGTGCCAGCAGTTTACTGACTTCACCCCTCCACTTT,CASSLLTSPLHF
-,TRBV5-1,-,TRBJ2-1,TGCGCCAGCAGCTTACAGGACAGCGCCTACAATGAGCAGTTCTTC,CASSLQDSAYNEQFF
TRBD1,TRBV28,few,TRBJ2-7,TGTGCCAGCAGTTTGGGGACAGAGATCCCCTACGAGCAGTACTTC,CASSLGTEIPYEQYF
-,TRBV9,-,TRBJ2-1,TGTGCCAGCAGCCTAAGACTAGGCGACAATGAGCAGTTCTTC,CASSLRLGDNEQFF
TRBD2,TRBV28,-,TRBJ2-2,TGTGCCAGCAGTGGGGGGGGACCCGTTCGTACCGGGGAGCTGTTTTTT,CASSGGGPVRTGELFF
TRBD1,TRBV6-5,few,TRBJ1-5,TGTGCCAGCACCGACAGACAGGGGCAGCCCCAGCATTTT,CASTDRQGQPQHF
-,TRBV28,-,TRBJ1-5,TGTGCCAGCAGTTTTACCACAGGATCTAATCAGCCCCAGCATTTT,CASSFTTGSNQPQHF
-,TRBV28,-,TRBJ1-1,TGTGCCAGCAGCTCTGACCGGGGACCGAACACTGAGGCTTTCTTT,CASSSDRGPNTEAFF
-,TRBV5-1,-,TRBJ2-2,TGCGCCAGCAGCTCCCAGCCCCACACCGGGGAGCTGTTTTTT,CASSSQPHTGELFF
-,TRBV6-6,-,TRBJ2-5,TGTGCCAGCAGTTACTCGGGCACCAAGACCCAGTACTTC,CASSYSGTKTQYF
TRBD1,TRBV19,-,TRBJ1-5,TGTGCCAGTACCCTATCCCAGGGGGCCCAGCCCCAGCATTTT,CASTLSQGAQPQHF
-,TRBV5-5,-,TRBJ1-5,TGTGCCAGCAGCTTGGTCCCAGGGAGGGATCAGCCCCAGCATTTT,CASSLVPGRDQPQHF
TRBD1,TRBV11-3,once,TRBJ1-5,TGTGCCAGCAGCTTAGGGACAGGGGATCAGCCCCAGCATTTT,CASSLGTGDQPQHF
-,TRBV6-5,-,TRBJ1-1,TGTGCCAGCACCCCAGGGAAAGGCACTGAAGCTTTCTTT,CASTPGKGTEAFF
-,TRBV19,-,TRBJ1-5,TGTGCCAGTAGTATGGGGGAATATAGCAATCAGCCCCAGCATTTT,CASSMGEYSNQPQHF
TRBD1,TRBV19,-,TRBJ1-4,TGTGCCAGTAGTCTTGGGACAGCTCCCGAAAAACTGTTTTTT,CASSLGTAPEKLFF
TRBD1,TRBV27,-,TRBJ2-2,TGTGCCAGCAGTTTTTCGGACAGGGTCGCCGGGGAGCTGTTTTTT,CASSFSDRVAGELFF
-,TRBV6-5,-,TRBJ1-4,TGTGCCAGCAGTGGCCAGACGAATGAAAAACTGTTTTTT,CASSGQTNEKLFF
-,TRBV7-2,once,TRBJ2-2,TGTGCCAGCAGCTCCCGCATTGGGGTGGCCACCGGGGAGCTGTTTTTT,CASSSRIGVATGELFF
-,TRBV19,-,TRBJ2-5,TGTGCCAGTAGTGCCTCATGGACCGGACACCCCGGGACCCAGTACTTC,CASSASWTGHPGTQYF
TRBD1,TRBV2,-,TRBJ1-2,TGTGCCACGGACAGGGGAGTTTATGGCTACACCTTC,CATDRGVYGYTF
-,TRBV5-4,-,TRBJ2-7,TGTGCCAGCAGCCCCCAACAGTCCTACGAGCAGTACTTC,CASSPQQSYEQYF
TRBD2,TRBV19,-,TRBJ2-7,TGTGCCACCTCCAAGCGGGAGCGCTCCTACGAGCAGTACTTC,CATSKRERSYEQYF
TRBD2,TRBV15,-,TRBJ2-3,TGTGCCACCAGGACTAGCGACACAGATACGCAGTATTTT,CATRTSDTDTQYF
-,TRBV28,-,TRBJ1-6,TGTGCCAGCAGGCAAACAAGGGGGTCCTATAATTCACCCCTCCACTTT,CASRQTRGSYNSPLHF
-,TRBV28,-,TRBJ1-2,TGTGCCAGCAGCTTTCCCGTTGGCGGCTACACCTTC,CASSFPVGGYTF
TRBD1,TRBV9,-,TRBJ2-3,TGTGCCAGCAGCACTAGGGGACAGGCTAGCACAGATACGCAGTATTTT,CASSTRGQASTDTQYF
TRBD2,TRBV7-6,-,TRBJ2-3,TGTGCCAGCAGCCTGGGGACTAGCGTAAGCACAGATACGCAGTATTTT,CASSLGTSVSTDTQYF
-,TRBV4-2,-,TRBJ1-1,TGTGCCAGCAGCCAAGTGAGGACTGAAGCTTTCTTT,CASSQVRTEAFF
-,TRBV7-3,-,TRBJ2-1,TGTGCCAGCAGCTTAACGACGGGGAAGGAGCAGTTCTTC,CASSLTTGKEQFF
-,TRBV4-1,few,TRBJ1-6,TGCGCCAGCAGCCGCCTTCAAGACGAACTGGGGTCACCCCTCCACTTT,CASSRLQDELGSPLHF
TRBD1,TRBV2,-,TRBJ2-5,TGTGCCAGCAGTCCTGACAGGGCACAAGAGACCCAGTACTTC,CASSPDRAQETQYF
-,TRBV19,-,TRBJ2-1,TGTGCCAGTAGTATGGGCTCCTCCTACAATGAGCAGTTCTTC,CASSMGSSYNEQFF
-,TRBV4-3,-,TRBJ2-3,TGCGCCAGCAGCCAAGACGGAGGGCCTGGCGTGGGTACGCAGTATTTT,CASSQDGGPGVGTQYF
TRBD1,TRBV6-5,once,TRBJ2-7,TGTGCCAGCAGTCAACAGTCGACAGGGGCCTACGAGCAGTACTTC,CASSQQSTGAYEQYF
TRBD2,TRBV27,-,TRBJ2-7,TGTGCCAGCACCGTAACCGGGACTAGTTTCTCGGAGCAGTACTTC,CASTVTGTSFSEQYF
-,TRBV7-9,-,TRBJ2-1,TGTGCCAGCAGCGCCAGCTCCCAACCCTACAATGAGCAGTTCTTC,CASSASSQPYNEQFF
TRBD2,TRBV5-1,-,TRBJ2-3,TGCGCCAGCAGCTTAAAGACTAGCGGGGGGCGCACAGATACGCAGTATTTT,CASSLKTSGGRTDTQYF
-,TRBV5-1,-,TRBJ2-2,TGCGCCAGCAGCTTGGAAGGGACCGGGGAGCTGTTTTTT,CASSLEGTGELFF